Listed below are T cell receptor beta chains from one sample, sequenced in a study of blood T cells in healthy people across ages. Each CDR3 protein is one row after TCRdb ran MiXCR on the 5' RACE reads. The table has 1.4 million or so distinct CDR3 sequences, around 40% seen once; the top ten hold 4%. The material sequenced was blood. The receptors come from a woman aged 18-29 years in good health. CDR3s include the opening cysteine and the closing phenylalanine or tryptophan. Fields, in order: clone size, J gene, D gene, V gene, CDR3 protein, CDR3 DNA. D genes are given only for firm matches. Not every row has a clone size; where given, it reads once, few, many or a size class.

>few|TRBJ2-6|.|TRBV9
CASSVDSGGANVLTF
TGTGCCAGCAGCGTAGATAGTGGTGGGGCCAACGTCCTGACTTTC
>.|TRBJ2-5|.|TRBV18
CAGSPTLQETQYF
TGTGCCGGCTCACCGACCCTACAAGAGACCCAGTACTTC
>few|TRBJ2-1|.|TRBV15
CATSSLGGLTRNEQFF
TGTGCCACCAGCAGCCTGGGGGGCCTCACCCGGAATGAGCAGTTCTTC
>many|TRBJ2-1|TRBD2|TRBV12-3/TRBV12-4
CASSLGLAGDNEQFF
TGTGCCAGCAGTTTAGGCCTAGCGGGAGACAATGAGCAGTTCTTC
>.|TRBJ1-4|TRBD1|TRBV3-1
CASSFGDSPNEKLFF
TGTGCCAGCAGCTTCGGGGACAGCCCAAATGAAAAACTGTTTTTT
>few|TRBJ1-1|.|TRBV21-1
CASSPTGNMNTEAFF
TGTGCCAGCTCCCCGACAGGGAACATGAACACTGAAGCTTTCTTT
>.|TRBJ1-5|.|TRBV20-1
CSARAGTNRPQHF
TGCAGTGCTAGGGCTGGGACCAATCGGCCCCAGCATTTT
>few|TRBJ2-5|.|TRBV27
CASSSRGLAVETQYF
TGTGCCAGCAGTAGTCGGGGGCTGGCTGTAGAGACCCAGTACTTC
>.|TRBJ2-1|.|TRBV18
CASSAGILETQFF
TGTGCCAGCTCAGCAGGGATTTTGGAGACCCAGTTCTTC
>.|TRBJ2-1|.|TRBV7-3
CASSDASLEQFF
TGTGCCAGCAGCGATGCCTCCCTCGAGCAGTTCTTC
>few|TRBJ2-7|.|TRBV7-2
CASSLTREISYEQYF
TGTGCCAGCAGTCTCACCAGGGAGATCTCCTACGAGCAGTACTTC
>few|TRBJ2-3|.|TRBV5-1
CASTVDTQYF
TGCGCCAGCACTGTGGATACGCAGTATTTT
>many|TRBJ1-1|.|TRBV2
CASSVDTEAFF
TGTGCCAGCAGTGTCGACACTGAAGCTTTCTTT
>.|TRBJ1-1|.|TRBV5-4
CASSLIAAEGTEAFF
TGTGCCAGCAGCTTGATCGCGGCCGAAGGCACTGAAGCTTTCTTT
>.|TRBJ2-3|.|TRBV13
CASSEQGDTQYF
TGTGCCAGCAGCGAACAGGGAGATACGCAGTATTTT
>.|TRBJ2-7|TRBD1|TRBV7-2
CASRWGLGQGSYEQYF
TGTGCCAGCAGATGGGGACTGGGACAGGGAAGCTACGAGCAGTACTTC
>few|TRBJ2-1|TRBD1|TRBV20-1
CSAPWTGGRSYNEQFF
TGCAGTGCTCCGTGGACAGGGGGCCGCTCCTACAATGAGCAGTTCTTC
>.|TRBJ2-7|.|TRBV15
CATSRGVQGEQYF
TGTGCCACCAGCAGAGGGGTTCAAGGCGAGCAGTACTTC
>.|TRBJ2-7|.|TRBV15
CATSREKREFFSYEQYF
TGTGCCACCAGCAGAGAGAAAAGGGAATTTTTCTCCTACGAGCAGTACTTC
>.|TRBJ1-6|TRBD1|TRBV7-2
CASSSGTEGRSPLHF
TGTGCCAGCAGCTCCGGGACAGAGGGCCGTTCACCCCTCCACTTT
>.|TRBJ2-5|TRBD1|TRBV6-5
CASSRDRGSYNEKYF
TGTGCCAGCAGTCGGGACAGGGGGTCCTACAATGAGAAGTACTTC
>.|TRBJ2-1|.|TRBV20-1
CSARDLATRSYNEQFF
TGCAGTGCTAGAGATCTGGCTACCCGCTCCTACAATGAGCAGTTCTTC
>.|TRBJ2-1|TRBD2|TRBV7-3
CASSLNLGGEQFF
TGTGCCAGCAGCTTAAACTTGGGGGGGGAGCAGTTCTTC
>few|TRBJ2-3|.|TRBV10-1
CASSDGTPPDTQYF
TGCGCCAGCAGTGACGGGACCCCCCCAGATACGCAGTATTTT
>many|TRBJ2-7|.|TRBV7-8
CASSFRRNSYEQYF
TGTGCCAGCAGCTTTCGTCGGAACTCCTACGAGCAGTACTTC
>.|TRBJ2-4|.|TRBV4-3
CASNQEIRALGQYF
TGCGCCAGCAACCAAGAAATCAGGGCCTTGGGGCAGTACTTC
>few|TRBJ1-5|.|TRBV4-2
CASSQDWNQPQHF
TGTGCCAGCAGCCAAGATTGGAACCAGCCCCAGCATTTT
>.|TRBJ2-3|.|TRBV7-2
CASSLGGSYTDTQYF
TGTGCCAGCAGCTTAGGGGGGTCTTACACAGATACGCAGTATTTT
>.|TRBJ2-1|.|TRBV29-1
CSVERGGVEQFF
TGCAGCGTTGAAAGAGGGGGGGTTGAGCAGTTCTTC
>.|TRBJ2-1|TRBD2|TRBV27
CASSFLAGAGEQFF
TGTGCCAGCAGTTTTCTAGCGGGAGCTGGCGAGCAGTTCTTC